Shown below are 28 T cell receptor beta chains from a single sample sequenced in a study of blood T cell repertoires in COVID-19. TCRdb's copy holds only in-frame clones and misses some; the assay was immunoSEQ multiplex PCR. This table holds about 180,000 clones, more than 75% found once. Sequenced sample: PBMCs or T cells enriched from blood (not recorded which). The receptors here all came from a man between 60 and 75 years old who had been exposed to COVID-19.

The rearrangement links TRBV5-1 to TRBJ2-3, with no clear D. Germline values: CDR1 SGHRS, CDR2 YFSETQ. The CDR3 is 14 residues long. V was pared by 2 bases and J by 4 bases, with 11 bases between. The CDR3 DNA is TGCGCCAGCAGCTTCTACAGAAGAGCAGATACGCAGTATTTT. Translation: CASSFYRRADTQYF.

The chain employs TRBV5-1 and TRBJ2-1; weak D call: TRBD1 (5 bases). This CDR3 has 14 amino acids. Trimming stripped 4 bases from V and 7 bases from J, with 15 bases between. The germline CDR1 and CDR2 sequences are SGHRS and YFSETQ. The CDR3 DNA sequence: TGCGCCAGCAGCCCACGACCCCAGGGAAATGAGCAGTTCTTC. This codes for CASSPRPQGNEQFF.

This clone has more than one count but fewer than ten. J is TRBJ2-7 and V is TRBV27, with D possibly being TRBD2 (6 bases). The length of the CDR3 is 15 residues. The V gene's germline CDR1 is MNHEY and CDR2 SMNVEV (reference sequence). V was pared by 6 bases and J by 6 bases, with 21 bases between. CDR3 bases: TGTGCCAGCAGCCTGGACTATAGGGGTTCAGGCGAGCAGTACTTC. Translation: CASSLDYRGSGEQYF.

This rearrangement joins TRBV27 to TRBJ1-5; the D is unclear. CDR1 and CDR2 (germline): MNHEY, SMNVEV (reference sequence). The germline V and J ends were trimmed by 0 bases and 7 bases, with 16 bases remaining between them. The CDR3 totals 16 residues. CDR3 sequence: CASSLSAGSIGQPQHF. CDR3 DNA: TGTGCCAGCAGTTTATCGGCAGGTTCTATAGGACAGCCCCAGCATTTT.

The gene calls are TRBV9 and TRBJ2-1; tentative D call: TRBD1 (5 bases). CDR1 and CDR2 (germline): SGDLS, YYNGEE. Trimming left V 0 bases short and J 6 bases short, with 13 bases between. The CDR3 runs to 15 residues. CDR3 loop: CASSVVAGIGNEQFF. The CDR3 DNA reads TGTGCCAGCAGCGTAGTAGCAGGGATAGGCAATGAGCAGTTCTTC.

The chain uses TRBV11-3 and TRBJ1-2; the match to TRBD1 covers 7 bases. V lost 2 bases, J lost 0 bases, and 3 bases stayed unmatched. CDR3 length: 15 amino acids. From germline, CDR1 is SGHNT and CDR2 YENEEA. The CDR3 reads CASSLKGAPNYGYTF. The CDR3 DNA sequence: TGTGCCAGCAGCTTAAAGGGGGCCCCTAACTATGGCTACACCTTC.

This chain links TRBV12-5 with TRBJ2-2, with 11 bases fitting TRBD2. Trimming removed 0 bases from V and 6 bases from J; junction bases left unmatched: 6. The CDR3 covers 17 residues. Germline V gene data show CDR1 as LGHNT and CDR2 as FRNRAP. CDR3 region: CASGLVLAGVYAGELFF. The DNA for the CDR3 is TGTGCTAGTGGTTTGGTACTAGCGGGAGTATACGCCGGGGAGCTGTTTTTT.

The chain couples TRBV25-1 to TRBJ2-3; TRBD2 aligns across 7 bases. The CDR3 runs to 14 residues. J lost 6 bases, V lost 4 bases, and 7 bases had no gene match. The germline gives CDR1 MGHDK, CDR2 SYGVNS. The CDR3 sequence is CASSAGLPTDTQYF. The CDR3 DNA sequence: TGTGCCAGCAGTGCGGGACTACCAACGGATACGCAGTATTTT.

The chain employs TRBV11-1 and TRBJ1-1; possible D gene TRBD1, 6 bases. CDR3 length: 16 residues. Trimming cost V 5 bases and J 2 bases, with 18 bases left between them. Germline V lookup: CDR1 SGHAT, CDR2 FQDESV (reference sequence). The CDR3 DNA reads as TGTGCCAGCAGCACTGGACAGACCGTATCAAACACTGAAGCTTTCTTT. The encoded protein is CASSTGQTVSNTEAFF.

CDR3 nucleotides: TGTGCCTCTACGCAGGAGGGTGGACAGCCCCAGCATTTT. This gives the protein CASTQEGGQPQHF. This chain connects TRBV30 to TRBJ1-5; D is unresolved. CDR3 length: 13 residues. Germline V gene lookup returns CDR1 GTSNPN and CDR2 SVGIG (reference sequence). Trimming left V 7 bases short and J 7 bases short, with 17 bases between.

This chain uses TRBV6-1 with TRBJ1-1; D ambiguous. V was cut by 0 bases and J by 5 bases, with 7 bases left in between. CDR1 is MNHNS, CDR2 SASEGT, per germline. The CDR3 has 13 residues. The CDR3 sequence is CASSEAYQTEAFF. The CDR3, as DNA: TGTGCCAGCAGTGAAGCGTACCAGACTGAAGCTTTCTTT.

The V gene is TRBV7-2, the J gene TRBJ2-2, with D maybe TRBD2 (5 bases). The CDR3 totals 16 residues. The V and J ends lost 5 bases and 0 bases respectively, with 13 bases between them. Germline values: CDR1 SGHTA, CDR2 FQGNSA. The CDR3 sequence: CASSPVRGSNTGELFF. In DNA form, the CDR3 reads TGTGCCAGCAGCCCAGTACGGGGTTCGAACACCGGGGAGCTGTTTTTT.

The chain joins TRBV7-8 to TRBJ2-7; D is unclear. Germline V gives CDR1 SGHVS, CDR2 FQNEAQ. The V and J ends lost 0 bases and 3 bases respectively, with 6 bases between them. The CDR3 is 13 amino acids. The CDR3, as DNA: TGTGCCAGCAGCTTAGCCGACTTCTACGAGCAGTACTTC. Its translation: CASSLADFYEQYF.

The chain recombines TRBV18 with TRBJ2-2, with no clear D. Germline loops: CDR1 KGHSH, CDR2 LQKENI. The length of the CDR3 is 16 residues. V dropped 2 bases and J dropped 0 bases, with 10 bases sitting between them. The CDR3 region has the DNA TGTGCCAGCTCACCAAGCATGGCGGCGAACACCGGGGAGCTGTTTTTT. Translation: CASSPSMAANTGELFF.

The chain joins TRBV7-8 to TRBJ1-5; TRBD1 might be the D (6 bases). Germline V CDR1 and CDR2: SGHVS, FQNEAQ. The CDR3 has 15 residues. Trimming left V 0 bases short and J 4 bases short, with 10 bases between. The CDR3 spells CASSLATGPNQPQHF. The CDR3 region has the DNA TGTGCCAGCAGCTTAGCCACAGGGCCTAATCAGCCCCAGCATTTT.

The chain is built from TRBV30 and TRBJ1-6, with TRBD1 matching 7 bases. The CDR3 has 15 amino acids. Germline V CDR1 and CDR2: GTSNPN, SVGIG (reference sequence). CDR3 nucleotide sequence: TGTGCGCTGGCCAAGGGAACAGGGGATAATTCACCCCTCCACTTT. Translation: CALAKGTGDNSPLHF.

This clone was seen a few times. The rearrangement uses TRBV19 and TRBJ2-3; D may be TRBD1 (5 bases). This CDR3 has 15 residues. CDR1 LNHDA and CDR2 SQIVND come from the germline V gene (reference sequence). Trimming removed 5 bases at V and 0 bases at J, with 12 bases between. CDR3: CASSQQASSTDTQYF. CDR3 sequence (DNA): TGTGCCAGTAGTCAACAGGCCTCTAGCACAGATACGCAGTATTTT.

In its sample, this clone was seen a few times. The chain has TRBV21-1 and TRBJ2-7; TRBD1, the table's D call, was not compared with the DNA. TRBV21-1 counts as a pseudogene. This CDR3 spans 16 amino acids. CDR3 sequence reads: CASSTRLRQGVYEQYF. CDR3 nucleotides: TGTGCCAGCAGCACACGGTTGCGACAGGGAGTTTACGAGCAGTACTTC.

The CDR3 bases are TGTGCCAGCAGCCCCAAGACAGGGTACGGAGATACGCAGTATTTT. It specifies CASSPKTGYGDTQYF. The chain joins TRBV11-2 to TRBJ2-3; the match to TRBD1 covers 7 bases. Trimming took 5 bases from V and 5 from J; bases not matched to a gene: 10. In germline, CDR1 is SGHAT, CDR2 FQNNGV. The CDR3 has 15 amino acids. The full variable domain, completed using reference TRBV11-2 and TRBJ2-3, is EAGVAQSPRYKIIEKRQSVAFWCNPISGHATLYWYQQILGQGPKLLIQFQNNGVVDDSQLPKDRFSAERLKGVDSTLKIQPAKLEDSAVYLCASSPKTGYGDTQYFGPGTRLTVL.

This sequence joins TRBV9 and TRBJ1-1; TRBD1 is a possible D gene (5 bases). The CDR3 runs to 12 residues. CDR1 SGDLS and CDR2 YYNGEE come from the germline V gene. Trimming stripped 4 bases from V and 3 bases from J, with 7 bases between. CDR3 loop: CASSKQDTEAFF. The CDR3 DNA sequence: TGTGCCAGCAGCAAACAGGACACTGAAGCTTTCTTT.

This rearrangement joins TRBV5-1 to TRBJ2-3, with 9 positions matching TRBD1. The CDR3 spans 15 residues. Germline loops: CDR1 SGHRS, CDR2 YFSETQ. J gave up 3 bases and V 3 bases, and 5 bases lay outside the gene matches. CDR3 bases: TGCGCCAGCAGCTCCGCCGGGACAGGGACAGATACGCAGTATTTT. The encoded protein is CASSSAGTGTDTQYF.

The J gene is TRBJ2-1, the V gene TRBV2, with 10 bases identical to TRBD1. Germline CDR1 is SNHLY and CDR2 is FYNNEI. V shed 2 bases and J 5 bases; nucleotides not matched to a gene: 3. The CDR3 has 15 residues. In nucleotides, the CDR3 is TGTGCCAGCAGTGAATTAGGGACAGGGGACAATGAGCAGTTCTTC. The encoded protein is CASSELGTGDNEQFF.

The chain is built from TRBV30 and TRBJ1-2; tentatively, D is TRBD1 (6 bases). Germline V gives CDR1 GTSNPN, CDR2 SVGIG (reference sequence). CDR3 length equals 15 residues. V was pared by 0 bases and J by 1 base, with 12 bases between. The CDR3 sequence is CAWSVGGARNYGYTF. The CDR3 DNA reads as TGTGCCTGGAGTGTAGGGGGGGCGCGTAACTATGGCTACACCTTC. The entire variable domain, with the rest obtained from reference TRBV30 and TRBJ1-2, is as follows: SQTIHQWPATLVQPVGSPLSLECTVEGTSNPNLYWYRQAAGRGLQLLFYSVGIGQISSEVPQNLSASRPQDRQFILSSKKLLLSDSGFYLCAWSVGGARNYGYTFGSGTRLTVV.

The chain is built from TRBV6-2 or TRBV6-3 and TRBJ2-5, with D perhaps TRBD2 (6 bases). The germline gives CDR1 MNHEY, CDR2 SVGEGT. CDR3 length: 17 residues. V dropped 2 bases and J dropped 0 bases, with 16 bases sitting between them. The CDR3 spells CASSYPSGDRYQETQYF. The CDR3 nucleotides read TGTGCCAGCAGTTACCCCTCGGGGGACCGGTACCAAGAGACCCAGTACTTC.

J is TRBJ1-2 and V is TRBV30; D may be TRBD1 (5 bases). Trimming removed 0 bases at V and 6 bases at J, with 14 bases between. Germline CDR1 reads GTSNPN; CDR2 reads SVGIG (reference sequence). This CDR3 comprises 14 residues. CDR3 DNA sequence: TGTGCCTGGAGTGTAAGGCGGGGGGTTAATGGCTACACCTTC. Its translation: CAWSVRRGVNGYTF. The full variable domain, completed using reference TRBV30 and TRBJ1-2, is SQTIHQWPATLVQPVGSPLSLECTVEGTSNPNLYWYRQAAGRGLQLLFYSVGIGQISSEVPQNLSASRPQDRQFILSSKKLLLSDSGFYLCAWSVRRGVNGYTFGSGTRLTVV.

The genes are TRBV11-3 and TRBJ2-2; 10 positions agree with TRBD1. The V and J ends lost 5 bases and 5 bases, in that order; junction bases with no gene match: 5. The CDR3 runs 15 residues. CDR1 is SGHNT, CDR2 YENEEA, per germline. CDR3 protein: CASSPGQGQTGELFF. For the CDR3, the DNA is TGTGCCAGCAGCCCGGGACAGGGGCAAACCGGGGAGCTGTTTTTT.

The chain couples TRBV10-1 to TRBJ2-1, with D hard to call. Trimming took off 0 bases at V and 4 bases at J, with 7 bases between the two ends. CDR3 length equals 14 residues. Germline CDR1 is WNHNN and CDR2 is SYGVQD (reference sequence). CDR3 sequence: CASSESGRYNEQFF. Written as DNA, the CDR3 is TGCGCCAGCAGTGAGTCGGGCCGGTACAATGAGCAGTTCTTC.

V and J are TRBV7-2 and TRBJ1-3; D gene ambiguous. The CDR3 consists of 16 residues. Trimming removed 2 bases from V and 2 bases from J, with 13 bases in between. Looked up from germline, CDR1 is SGHTA and CDR2 is FQGNSA. The CDR3 DNA is TGTGCCAGCAGCTTAAGCCGGGTCGGGACTGGAAACACCATATATTTT. This translates into CASSLSRVGTGNTIYF.